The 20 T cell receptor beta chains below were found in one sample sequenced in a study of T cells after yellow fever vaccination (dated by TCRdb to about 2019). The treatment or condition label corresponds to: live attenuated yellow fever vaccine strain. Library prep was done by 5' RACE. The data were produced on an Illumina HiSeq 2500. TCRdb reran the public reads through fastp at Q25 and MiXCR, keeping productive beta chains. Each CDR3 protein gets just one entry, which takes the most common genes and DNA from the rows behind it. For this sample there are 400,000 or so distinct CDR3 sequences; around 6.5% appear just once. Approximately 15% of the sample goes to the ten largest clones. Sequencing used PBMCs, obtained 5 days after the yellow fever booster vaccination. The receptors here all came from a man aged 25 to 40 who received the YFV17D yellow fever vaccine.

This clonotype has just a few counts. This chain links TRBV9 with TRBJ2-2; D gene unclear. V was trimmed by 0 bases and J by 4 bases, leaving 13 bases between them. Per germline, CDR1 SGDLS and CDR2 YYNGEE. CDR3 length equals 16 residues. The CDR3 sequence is CASSVDPGGPTGELFF. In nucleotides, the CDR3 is TGTGCCAGCAGCGTAGATCCAGGTGGTCCCACCGGGGAGCTGTTTTTT. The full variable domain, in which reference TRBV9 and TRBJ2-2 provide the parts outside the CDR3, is DSGVTQTPKHLITATGQRVTLRCSPRSGDLSVYWYQQSLDQGLQFLIQYYNGEERAKGNILERFSAQQFPDLHSELNLSSLELGDSALYFCASSVDPGGPTGELFFGEGSRLTVL.

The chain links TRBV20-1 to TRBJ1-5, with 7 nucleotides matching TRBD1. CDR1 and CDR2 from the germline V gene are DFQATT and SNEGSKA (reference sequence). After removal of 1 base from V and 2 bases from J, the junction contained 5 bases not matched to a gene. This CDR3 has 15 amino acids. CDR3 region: CSARAQGTGNQPQHF. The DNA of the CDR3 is TGCAGTGCTAGAGCACAGGGGACGGGCAATCAGCCCCAGCATTTT.

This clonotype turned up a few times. The CDR3 region is CSVGGTGVNYGYTF. The CDR3, as DNA: TGCAGCGTGGGGGGGACAGGCGTGAACTATGGCTACACCTTC. The chain uses TRBV29-1 and TRBJ1-2; 8 positions agree with TRBD1. Germline trimming cut 6 bases from V and 2 bases from J; bases unmatched to any gene: 8. In germline, CDR1 is SQVTM, CDR2 ANQGSEA. The CDR3 sequence is 14 residues long.

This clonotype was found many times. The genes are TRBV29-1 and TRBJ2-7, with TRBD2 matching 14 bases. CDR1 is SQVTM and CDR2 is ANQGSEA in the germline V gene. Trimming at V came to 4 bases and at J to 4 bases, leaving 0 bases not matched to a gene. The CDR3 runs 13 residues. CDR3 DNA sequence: TGCAGCGTTGGGACTAGCGGGAGGTACGAGCAGTACTTC. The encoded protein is CSVGTSGRYEQYF.

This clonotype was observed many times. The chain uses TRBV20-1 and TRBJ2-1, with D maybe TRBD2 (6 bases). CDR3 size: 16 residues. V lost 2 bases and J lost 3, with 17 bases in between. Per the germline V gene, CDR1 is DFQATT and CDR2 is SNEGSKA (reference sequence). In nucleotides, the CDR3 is TGCAGTGCTAGACAATTGGGGCGGGGAAACTACAATGAGCAGTTCTTC. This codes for CSARQLGRGNYNEQFF.

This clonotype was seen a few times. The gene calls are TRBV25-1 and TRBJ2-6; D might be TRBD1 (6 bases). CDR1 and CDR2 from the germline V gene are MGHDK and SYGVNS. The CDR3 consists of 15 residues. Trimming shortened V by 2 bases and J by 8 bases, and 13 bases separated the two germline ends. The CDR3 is CASSEGSGETNVLTF. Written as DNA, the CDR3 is TGTGCCAGCAGTGAAGGTTCAGGGGAAACCAACGTCCTGACTTTC.

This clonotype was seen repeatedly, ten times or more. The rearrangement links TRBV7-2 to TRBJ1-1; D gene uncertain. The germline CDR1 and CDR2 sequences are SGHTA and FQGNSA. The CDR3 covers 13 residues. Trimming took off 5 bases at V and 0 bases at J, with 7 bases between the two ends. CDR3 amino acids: CASSARLNTEAFF. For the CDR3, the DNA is TGTGCCAGCAGCGCACGTCTGAACACTGAAGCTTTCTTT. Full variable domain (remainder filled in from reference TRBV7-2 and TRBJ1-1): GAGVSQSPSNKVTEKGKDVELRCDPISGHTALYWYRQSLGQGLEFLIYFQGNSAPDKSGLPSDRFSAERTGGSVSTLTIQRTQQEDSAVYLCASSARLNTEAFFGQGTRLTVV.

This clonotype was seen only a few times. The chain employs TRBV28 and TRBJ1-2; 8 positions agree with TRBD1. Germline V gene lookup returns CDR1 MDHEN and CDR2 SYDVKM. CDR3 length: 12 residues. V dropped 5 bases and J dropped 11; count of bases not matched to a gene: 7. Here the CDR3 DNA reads TGTGCCAGCAGTCCCAAGACAGGGGAGTACACCTTC. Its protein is CASSPKTGEYTF.

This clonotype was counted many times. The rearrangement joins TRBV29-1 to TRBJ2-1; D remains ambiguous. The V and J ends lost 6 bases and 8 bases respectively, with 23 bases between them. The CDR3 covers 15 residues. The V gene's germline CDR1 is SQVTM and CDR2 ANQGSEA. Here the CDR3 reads CSVTSRRQLGYEQFF. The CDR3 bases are TGCAGCGTGACCTCGAGGCGTCAGCTGGGGTATGAGCAGTTCTTC.

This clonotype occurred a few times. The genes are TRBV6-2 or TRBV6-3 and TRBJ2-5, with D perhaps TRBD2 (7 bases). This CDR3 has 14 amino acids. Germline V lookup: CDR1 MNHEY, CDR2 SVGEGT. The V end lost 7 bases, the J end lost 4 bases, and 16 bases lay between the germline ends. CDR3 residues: CASTGLGGPETQYF. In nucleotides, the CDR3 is TGTGCCAGCACCGGACTCGGGGGGCCAGAGACCCAGTACTTC.

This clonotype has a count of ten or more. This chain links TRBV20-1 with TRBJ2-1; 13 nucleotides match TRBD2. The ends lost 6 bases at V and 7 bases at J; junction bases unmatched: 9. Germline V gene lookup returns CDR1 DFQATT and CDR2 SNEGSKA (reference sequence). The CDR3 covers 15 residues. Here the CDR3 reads CSAPGLAGVGNEQFF. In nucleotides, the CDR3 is TGCAGTGCCCCCGGACTAGCGGGAGTAGGAAATGAGCAGTTCTTC.

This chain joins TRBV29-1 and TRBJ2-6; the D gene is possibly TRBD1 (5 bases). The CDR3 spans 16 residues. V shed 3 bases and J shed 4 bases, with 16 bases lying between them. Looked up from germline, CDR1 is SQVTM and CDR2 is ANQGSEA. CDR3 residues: CSVDTGTTRGANVLTF. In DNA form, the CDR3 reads TGCAGCGTTGACACAGGAACTACGAGGGGGGCCAACGTCCTGACTTTC.

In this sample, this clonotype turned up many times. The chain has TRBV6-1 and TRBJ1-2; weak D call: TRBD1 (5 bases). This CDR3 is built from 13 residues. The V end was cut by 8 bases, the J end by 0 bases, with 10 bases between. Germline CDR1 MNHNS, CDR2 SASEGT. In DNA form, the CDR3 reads TGTGCCAGCCACGGGGGTACTAACTATGGCTACACCTTC. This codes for CASHGGTNYGYTF.

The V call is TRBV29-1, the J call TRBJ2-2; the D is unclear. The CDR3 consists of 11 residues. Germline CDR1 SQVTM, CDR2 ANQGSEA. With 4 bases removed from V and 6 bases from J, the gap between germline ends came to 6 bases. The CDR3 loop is CSVVKSGELFF. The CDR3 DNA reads TGCAGCGTTGTAAAGTCCGGGGAGCTGTTTTTT.

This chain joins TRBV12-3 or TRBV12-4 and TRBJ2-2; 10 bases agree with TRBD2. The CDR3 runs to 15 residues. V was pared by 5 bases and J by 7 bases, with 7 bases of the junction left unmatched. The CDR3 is CASSQAGGPVGELFF. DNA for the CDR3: TGTGCCAGCAGTCAAGCGGGAGGGCCTGTCGGGGAGCTGTTTTTT.

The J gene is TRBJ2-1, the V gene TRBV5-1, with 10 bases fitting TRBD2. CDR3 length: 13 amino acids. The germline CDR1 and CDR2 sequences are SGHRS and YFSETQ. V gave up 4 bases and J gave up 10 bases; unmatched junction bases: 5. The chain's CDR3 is CASSTGLAFEQFF. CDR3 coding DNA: TGCGCCAGCAGCACGGGACTAGCGTTCGAGCAGTTCTTC.

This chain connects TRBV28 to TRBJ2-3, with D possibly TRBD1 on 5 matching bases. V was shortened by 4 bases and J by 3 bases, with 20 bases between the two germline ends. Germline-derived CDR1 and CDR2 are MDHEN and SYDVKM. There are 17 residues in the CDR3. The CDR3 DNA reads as TGTGCCAGCAGTTCTCCAACCCTCCGTGGGGCGACAGATACGCAGTATTTT. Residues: CASSSPTLRGATDTQYF.

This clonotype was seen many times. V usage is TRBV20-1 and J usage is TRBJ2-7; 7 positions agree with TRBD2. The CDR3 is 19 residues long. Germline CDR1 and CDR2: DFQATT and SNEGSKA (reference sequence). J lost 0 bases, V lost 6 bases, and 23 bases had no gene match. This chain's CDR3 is CSASPLADYREISSYEQYF. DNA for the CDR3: TGCAGTGCCAGTCCTCTAGCGGATTACCGAGAGATTAGCTCCTACGAGCAGTACTTC.

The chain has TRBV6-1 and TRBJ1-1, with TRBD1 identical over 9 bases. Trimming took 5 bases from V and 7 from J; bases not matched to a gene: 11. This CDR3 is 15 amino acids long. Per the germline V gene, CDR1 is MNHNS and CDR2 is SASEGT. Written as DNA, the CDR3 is TGTGCCAGCAGTCTATACCGGGACAGGGAAGTTGAAGCTTTCTTT. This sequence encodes CASSLYRDREVEAFF.

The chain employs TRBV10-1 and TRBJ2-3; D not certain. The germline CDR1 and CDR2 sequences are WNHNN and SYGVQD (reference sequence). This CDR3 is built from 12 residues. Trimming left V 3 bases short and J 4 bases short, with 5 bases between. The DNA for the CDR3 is TGCGCCAGCAGTGAAGATGCAGATACGCAGTATTTT. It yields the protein CASSEDADTQYF.